These 14 T cell receptor beta chains came from one sample sequenced in a study of regulatory T cells in long-lasting Graves disease. For TCR beta, libraries came from iRepertoire HTBI primers and Arm-PCR of CDR3 regions. TCRdb passed the multiplex PCR reads through MiXCR, listing each CDR3 protein once. Here the sample spans approximately 440,000 distinct CDR3 sequences, around 20% being singletons. The time point denotes: persistent/refractory GD, antithyroid drugs over 5 years with positive TRAb. PBMC RNA was the source of the TCR library. Source: peripheral blood mononuclear cells (PBMCs), taken when the disease was refractory, from a patient treated with antithyroid drugs. These receptors were collected from a female donor with Graves disease.

The chain uses TRBV7-6 and TRBJ1-5; the D is unclear. The CDR3 totals 13 residues. Per germline, CDR1 SGHVS and CDR2 FNYEAQ. V lost 5 bases and J lost 9, with 14 bases in between. In DNA, the CDR3 is TGTGCCAGCAGCCGCGGGCCTCGGTCGCCCCAGCATTTT. This translates into CASSRGPRSPQHF.

This clonotype was picked up many times. One junction end does not reproduce the germline sequence, and a read error may be involved. The chain couples TRBV15 to TRBJ2-7; D possibly matches TRBD1 or TRBD2 (5 bases each). The CDR3 is 14 residues long. Germline values: CDR1 LNHNV, CDR2 YYDKDF (reference sequence). The CDR3 is CATSRDGVIGAVLF. The CDR3 DNA is TGTGCCACCAGCAGAGATGGGGTGATCGGGGCGGTACTCTTC.

As regards this clonotype: Possible read error: a much larger clone is one base away. V is TRBV28 and J is TRBJ1-6; D gene uncertain. The CDR3 length is 16 residues. The germline V and J ends were trimmed by 3 bases and 5 bases, with 14 bases remaining between them. Germline CDR1 reads MDHEN; CDR2 reads SYDVKM. CDR3 in DNA: TGTGCCAGCAGTTTCTCTAGACGGGGTAATAATTCACCCCTCCACTTT. Translated, it gives CASSFSRRGNNSPLHF.

This clonotype was seen repeatedly, ten times or more. This sequence joins TRBV20-1 and TRBJ1-1; no clear D. Trimming left V 0 bases short and J 1 base short, with 0 bases between. Germline V CDR1 and CDR2: DFQATT, SNEGSKA (reference sequence). The CDR3 consists of 11 residues. CDR3 loop: CSARENTEAFF. The CDR3 bases are TGCAGTGCTAGAGAGAACACTGAAGCTTTCTTT.

This clonotype has a count of ten or more. The chain couples TRBV6-1 to TRBJ2-3; maybe TRBD2 (6 bases). Germline lookup yields CDR1 MNHNS and CDR2 SASEGT. V was cut by 6 bases and J by 2 bases, with 12 bases left in between. This CDR3 region has 14 residues. The CDR3 here is CASSPGTLTDTQYF. CDR3 sequence (DNA): TGTGCCAGCAGCCCTGGGACTCTCACAGATACGCAGTATTTT.

This clonotype turned up a few times. The rearrangement links TRBV13 to TRBJ2-2; 9 bases map to TRBD1. Per germline, CDR1 PRHDT and CDR2 FYEKMQ (reference sequence). Trimming at V came to 5 bases and at J to 6 bases, leaving 10 bases not matched to a gene. The CDR3 spans 16 residues. The CDR3 protein is CASSHRQGDWSGELFF. As DNA, the CDR3 is TGTGCCAGCAGCCACAGACAGGGGGATTGGTCCGGGGAGCTGTTTTTT.

This clonotype was counted at least ten times. This chain uses TRBV5-6 with TRBJ2-2, with no clear D. The V end lost 2 bases, the J end lost 4 bases, and 15 bases lay between the germline ends. Germline V gene sequence: CDR1 SGHDT, CDR2 YYEEEE. This CDR3 has 16 residues. CDR3 DNA: TGTGCCAGCAGCTTACGACGGATCTATGGCACCGGGGAGCTGTTTTTT. It translates to CASSLRRIYGTGELFF.

The gene calls are TRBV29-1 and TRBJ1-1; 9 bases fit TRBD1. The CDR3 is made up of 16 amino acids. The ends lost 7 bases at V and 1 base at J; junction bases unmatched: 13. Germline V gene lookup returns CDR1 SQVTM and CDR2 ANQGSEA. CDR3 nucleotide sequence: TGCAGCGGATACTCCAGCCACAGGGGGCGGAACACTGAAGCTTTCTTT. It encodes CSGYSSHRGRNTEAFF.

The genes are TRBV13 and TRBJ1-2; D is unclear. The CDR3 runs to 14 residues. The germline gives CDR1 PRHDT, CDR2 FYEKMQ (reference sequence). V was clipped by 5 bases and J by 4 bases, with 14 bases between them. The CDR3 DNA sequence: TGTGCCAGCAGCAGCGGGCCGGACGGCTATGGCTACACCTTC. This sequence encodes CASSSGPDGYGYTF.

Worth noting for this clonotype: A much larger clone sits a single nucleotide away, making a read error possible. J is TRBJ1-3 and V is TRBV2, with D possibly matching TRBD1 (5 bases). V was cut by 4 bases and J by 3 bases, with 13 bases left in between. The CDR3 is 15 residues long. CDR1 and CDR2 (germline): SNHLY, FYNNEI. Here the CDR3 DNA reads TGTGCCAGCAGTGCAGCCAGGGTACATGGAAACACCATATATTTT. This codes for CASSAARVHGNTIYF.

This clonotype was picked up many times. This chain links TRBV27 with TRBJ1-5; no clear D gene. The germline V and J ends were trimmed by 3 bases and 1 base, with 10 bases remaining between them. The CDR3 has 15 amino acids. The germline gives CDR1 MNHEY, CDR2 SMNVEV (reference sequence). CDR3 sequence: CASSLNGLSNQPQHF. In DNA, the CDR3 is TGTGCCAGCAGTTTGAACGGACTAAGCAATCAGCCCCAGCATTTT.

The chain couples TRBV10-3 to TRBJ2-7; unclear D gene. The CDR3 runs to 14 residues. V lost 0 bases, J lost 2 bases, and 8 bases lay in between. Germline loops: CDR1 ENHRY, CDR2 SYGVKD. The CDR3 reads CAISESQWAYEQYF. The CDR3 DNA reads as TGTGCCATCAGTGAGTCACAGTGGGCCTACGAGCAGTACTTC.

The chain joins TRBV5-8 to TRBJ2-1; 7 bases fit TRBD1. V lost 3 bases and J lost 8; bases outside the gene matches: 14. From germline, CDR1 is SGHTS and CDR2 YDEGEE. This CDR3 has 16 residues. The CDR3 sequence: CASSYIPGQQGDEQFF. The CDR3 DNA sequence: TGTGCCAGCAGCTATATCCCGGGACAGCAAGGGGATGAGCAGTTCTTC.

This chain uses TRBV5-1 with TRBJ2-3; TRBD1 might be the D (6 bases). CDR3 length: 16 amino acids. V was cut by 0 bases and J by 0 bases, with 11 bases left in between. CDR1 and CDR2 from the germline V gene are SGHRS and YFSETQ. The CDR3 reads CASSLAVTGSTDTQYF. CDR3 DNA: TGCGCCAGCAGCTTGGCCGTGACAGGTAGCACAGATACGCAGTATTTT.